A selection of T cell receptor beta chains follows, all from one sample in a study of control samples from healthy donors and cancer patients. Assay: immunoSEQ multiplex PCR; the TCRdb copy retains only in-frame clones and omits some. The profile shows under 140,000 clones, roughly 90% of them singletons. The sequencing input was PBMCs. These receptors were obtained from a woman aged 60 to 75 with lung cancer. Both conserved end residues are part of each CDR3. D genes are given only for firm matches. Clone size is given for some rows only: seen once, a few or many times, or a class if the clone is expanded.

size	J	D	V	DNA	CDR3
-	TRBJ2-7	TRBD1	TRBV7-9	TGTGCCAGCAGCAGCGTTCCCGGGACAGCCTACTTC	CASSSVPGTAYF
-	TRBJ1-6	-	TRBV2	TGTGCCAGCAGTGGGGCAGGACGATATAATTCACCCCTCCACTTT	CASSGAGRYNSPLHF
-	TRBJ1-5	TRBD1	TRBV19	TGTGCCAGCCAAGGACAGGGTGACCAGCCCCAGCATTTT	CASQGQGDQPQHF
-	TRBJ2-7	-	TRBV19	TGTGCCAGTAGTATAGGGGGGCCCGAATACGAGCAGTACTTC	CASSIGGPEYEQYF
few	TRBJ1-5	-	TRBV3-1/TRBV3-2	TGTGCCAGCAGCCAAGATAACGGGTCAGGACCCCAGCATTTT	CASSQDNGSGPQHF
once	TRBJ2-3	-	TRBV7-8	TGTGCCAGCAGCTTAGACGGACTCATGACAGATACGCAGTATTTT	CASSLDGLMTDTQYF
-	TRBJ2-1	-	TRBV7-9	TGTGCCAGCAGCTCCTCCCCTTACAATGAGCAGTTCTTC	CASSSSPYNEQFF
-	TRBJ1-2	TRBD1	TRBV7-9	TGTGCCAGCAGACGGGACAGGGGGAGTCTCAACTATGGCTACACCTTC	CASRRDRGSLNYGYTF
-	TRBJ1-1	-	TRBV5-1	TGCGCCAGCAGCTTTAAGGGAGACACTGAAGCTTTCTTT	CASSFKGDTEAFF
-	TRBJ1-2	TRBD1	TRBV12-3/TRBV12-4	TGTGCCAGCATGGGACAGGGCCTCTATGGCTACACCTTC	CASMGQGLYGYTF
-	TRBJ1-6	-	TRBV6-4	TGTGCCAGCAGTGGCCTTTGGAAAAGCTTGAATAATTCACCCCTCCACTTT	CASSGLWKSLNNSPLHF
-	TRBJ2-7	-	TRBV19	TGTGCCAGTAGCCCAGAACAGGGTAGAATAAGCTCCTACGAGCAGTACTTC	CASSPEQGRISSYEQYF
few	TRBJ1-6	-	TRBV7-3	TGTGCCAGCAGCTTATGGGGAGGGAATAATTCACCCCTCCACTTT	CASSLWGGNNSPLHF
-	TRBJ2-7	TRBD1	TRBV18	TGTGCCAGCTCACCGCAACTGGGACAGGGGTCCTTATACGAGCAGTACTTC	CASSPQLGQGSLYEQYF
-	TRBJ2-1	-	TRBV3-1/TRBV3-2	TGTGCCAGCAGCCAAGGAGGACGCCCCAATGAGCAGTTCTTC	CASSQGGRPNEQFF
once	TRBJ2-2	-	TRBV7-3	TGTGCCAGCAGCGAAGGACTCAACACCGGGGAGCTGTTTTTT	CASSEGLNTGELFF
-	TRBJ2-5	-	TRBV7-2	TGTGCCAGCAGCTCCCCTAGGACAGAGCCCCAAGAGACCCAGTACTTC	CASSSPRTEPQETQYF
-	TRBJ2-7	-	TRBV7-2	TGTGCCAGCAGCTCTACTGACACCTACGAGCAGTACTTC	CASSSTDTYEQYF
-	TRBJ2-7	TRBD1	TRBV5-4	TGTGCCAGCAACACAGGGGGCGCCGGATACGAGCAGTACTTC	CASNTGGAGYEQYF
-	TRBJ2-7	-	TRBV4-3	TGCGCCAGCAGCCAAGATATCGGGCCTAGGAGCTCCTACGAGCAGTACTTC	CASSQDIGPRSSYEQYF
-	TRBJ2-2	-	TRBV28	TGTGCCAGCACCTTCGGGGGCGGCACCGGGGAGCTGTTTTTT	CASTFGGGTGELFF
-	TRBJ2-3	TRBD1	TRBV30	TGTGCCTGGAGCCCAGGGGGTGTTACGCAGTATTTT	CAWSPGGVTQYF
once	TRBJ1-6	-	TRBV7-9	TGTGCCAGCAGCCTGATCCGGGACGTTTCTCATAATTCACCCCTCCACTTT	CASSLIRDVSHNSPLHF
-	TRBJ1-2	-	TRBV4-1	TGCGCCAGCAGCCAAGATGGGATAGCTAACTATGGCTACACCTTC	CASSQDGIANYGYTF
-	TRBJ1-2	-	TRBV29-1	TGCAGCGTGGACCTAGGAGGGGCGGAGGGCTACACCTTC	CSVDLGGAEGYTF
-	TRBJ2-1	-	TRBV5-1	TGCGCCAGCAGCTTGGAGTTGATGGGCCTAGTCAACGCTGAGCAGTTCTTC	CASSLELMGLVNAEQFF
-	TRBJ1-4	TRBD1	TRBV19	TGTGCCAGTAGTATAGGGCAGGGGGCTAATGAAAAACTGTTTTTT	CASSIGQGANEKLFF
-	TRBJ1-3	-	TRBV7-6	TGTGCCAGCAGCTCCCTCCTCCCCCAGTCCTCTGGAAACACCATATATTTT	CASSSLLPQSSGNTIYF
-	TRBJ1-2	-	TRBV4-1	TGCGCCAGCAGCCCCCTCCTTGACGGGGGATACGGCTACACCTTC	CASSPLLDGGYGYTF
-	TRBJ1-1	-	TRBV9	TGTGCCAGCAGCGTCGATGGACAGAGTGAAGCTTTCTTT	CASSVDGQSEAFF
-	TRBJ1-2	-	TRBV24-1	TGTGCCACCAGTGATTTGGGGAACACTGGAGACGCGGAAAGGGGTACATATGGCTACACCTTC	CATSDLGNTGDAERGTYGYTF
-	TRBJ1-4	-	TRBV5-5	TGTGCCAGCAGCTTATTCGGCGTTGCTGGGGGCGGCACTAATGAAAAACTGTTTTTT	CASSLFGVAGGGTNEKLFF
-	TRBJ2-3	TRBD2	TRBV2	TGTGCCAGCATTGGACTAGCGGGGCTCAATACGCAGTATTTT	CASIGLAGLNTQYF
-	TRBJ1-3	-	TRBV5-1	TGCGCCAGCAGCTTGGACCCCTCTGGAAACACCATATATTTT	CASSLDPSGNTIYF
-	TRBJ1-4	TRBD1	TRBV7-2	TGTGCCAGCAGCTCCCCGGACAGGGGCGATGAAAAACTGTTTTTT	CASSSPDRGDEKLFF
-	TRBJ1-1	-	TRBV20-1	TGCAGTGCTAAAATGAACACTGAAGCTTTCTTT	CSAKMNTEAFF
-	TRBJ1-2	-	TRBV12-3/TRBV12-4	TGTGCCAGCAGTTTAACCGTCTATGGCTACACCTTC	CASSLTVYGYTF
-	TRBJ1-1	-	TRBV2	TGTGCCACCTATACAGGGTCCTCGGTCTCTGAAGCTTTCTTT	CATYTGSSVSEAFF
-	TRBJ1-2	-	TRBV5-4	TGTGCCAGCAGTTCACAGGGTTATGGTGGCTACACCTTC	CASSSQGYGGYTF
-	TRBJ1-6	-	TRBV3-1/TRBV3-2	TGTGCCAGCAGCCTAGAGGGGCAGCAGAATTCACCCCTCCACTTT	CASSLEGQQNSPLHF
-	TRBJ1-4	-	TRBV12-3/TRBV12-4	TGTGCCAGCCGGGACGGAGAAAATGAAAAACTGTTTTTT	CASRDGENEKLFF
-	TRBJ2-5	-	TRBV29-1	TGCAGCGTATTACAGGGTCTTGGAGAGACCCAGTACTTC	CSVLQGLGETQYF
-	TRBJ2-5	-	TRBV6-5	TGTGCCAGCAGAAACAGCGACAATAGAAGGACCCAGTACTTC	CASRNSDNRRTQYF
-	TRBJ1-2	-	TRBV18	TGTGCCAGCTCACCCGGGGCGGCAATATCCTATGGCTACACCTTC	CASSPGAAISYGYTF
-	TRBJ1-5	-	TRBV10-3	TGTGCCATCAGTGCGGACACCCGCAATCAGCCCCAGCATTTT	CAISADTRNQPQHF
medium-sized	TRBJ1-2	TRBD1	TRBV5-1	TGCGCCAGCAGCTCGCCGGGACAGGCCGGGATATTGGACTATGGCTACACCTTC	CASSSPGQAGILDYGYTF
-	TRBJ2-5	-	TRBV5-4	TGTGCCAGCAGCGGACAGCGGGGACAGGTACGGGTTTGGGTTCCGCAGTACTTC	CASSGQRGQVRVWVPQYF
few	TRBJ1-2	-	TRBV9	TGTGCCAGCACCGGACGGAGATATGATGGCTACACCTTC	CASTGRRYDGYTF
-	TRBJ1-5	-	TRBV27	TGTGCCAGCAGTTCAAGTGGACAGTTGAGCAATCAGCCCCAGCATTTT	CASSSSGQLSNQPQHF
-	TRBJ1-1	-	TRBV10-3	TGTGCCATCAGTGAGTGGAGGAACACTGAAGCTTTCTTT	CAISEWRNTEAFF
-	TRBJ2-1	TRBD2	TRBV25-1	TGTGCCAGCAGTGACCCGACTAGCGGGAGTATCGATGAGCAGTTCTTC	CASSDPTSGSIDEQFF
-	TRBJ2-3	-	TRBV6-5	TGTGCCAGCAGCGCTAGGGCCCCAGATACGCAGTATTTT	CASSARAPDTQYF
-	TRBJ1-2	-	TRBV4-2	TGTGCCAGCAGCCAAGATGACGGCAGCACGTATGGCTACACCTTC	CASSQDDGSTYGYTF
-	TRBJ2-7	-	TRBV6-1	TGTGCCAGCAGTGAAATATGGCAGGGGACCTACGAGCAGTACTTC	CASSEIWQGTYEQYF
-	TRBJ1-1	-	TRBV29-1	TGCAGCGTTGCCGTCCTCGGGGACACTGAAGCTTTCTTT	CSVAVLGDTEAFF